The 6 T cell receptor beta chains reported below all come from one sample, sequenced in a study of control samples from healthy donors and cancer patients. Sequencing was performed with immunoSEQ multiplex PCR; in TCRdb, only in-frame clones are kept and a portion is missing. The repertoire consists of 110,000 or so clones, with about 80% occurring once and the leading ten covering under 15%. Sequenced material: blood. These receptor sequences come from a woman between 50 and 59 years old in good health.

The V call is TRBV20-1, the J call TRBJ2-3; TRBD2 aligns across 9 bases. The CDR3 totals 15 residues. In germline, CDR1 is DFQATT, CDR2 SNEGSKA (reference sequence). J lost 2 bases, V lost 3 bases, and 6 bases had no gene match. The DNA for the CDR3 is TGCAGTGCTAGTCTGCGGGGGGGCCCCACAGATACGCAGTATTTT. This codes for CSASLRGGPTDTQYF.

The chain carries TRBV15 and TRBJ1-1; TRBD1 agrees at 10 bases. With 0 bases clipped from V and 7 bases from J, the junction kept 8 bases outside the gene matches. Germline V gene data show CDR1 as LNHNV and CDR2 as YYDKDF (reference sequence). CDR3 size: 16 residues. This CDR3 is CATSRDQRQGAGEAFF. The DNA of the CDR3 is TGTGCCACCAGCAGAGATCAACGACAGGGGGCTGGTGAAGCTTTCTTT.

This clone has just one count. This chain uses TRBV5-6 with TRBJ1-2; D ambiguous. Germline CDR1 reads SGHDT; CDR2 reads YYEEEE. This CDR3 is built from 13 residues. Trimming took 0 bases from V and 8 from J, leaving 11 bases between them. This CDR3 is CASSLAVEGGYTF. In nucleotides, the CDR3 is TGTGCCAGCAGCTTGGCCGTCGAAGGGGGCTACACCTTC.

This clone was counted a few times. The chain is built from TRBV5-1 and TRBJ1-1; no clear D. V lost 4 bases, J lost 1 base, and 11 bases lay in between. The CDR3 runs to 14 residues. The germline CDR1 and CDR2 sequences are SGHRS and YFSETQ. CDR3 nucleotide sequence: TGCGCCAGCAGCGAACAAATGGGGAACACTGAAGCTTTCTTT. Its translation: CASSEQMGNTEAFF.

The rearrangement links TRBV6-6 to TRBJ1-5; the match to TRBD1 covers 8 bases. With 6 bases clipped from V and 5 bases from J, the junction kept 9 bases outside the gene matches. There are 15 residues in the CDR3. CDR1 and CDR2 (germline): MNHNY, SVGAGI (reference sequence). This chain's CDR3 is CASRIRQGKYQPQHF. The CDR3 DNA sequence: TGTGCCAGCAGAATAAGACAGGGGAAATATCAGCCCCAGCATTTT.

This clone was picked up one time. The DNA for the CDR3 is TGTGCCAGCAGCCAAGGCCCGACGGGACGCTCTGGAAACACCATATATTTT. This encodes CASSQGPTGRSGNTIYF. V gene TRBV3-1 (or the pseudogene TRBV3-2) combines with J gene TRBJ1-3; TRBD1 is a possible D gene (5 bases). Germline assignment: CDR1 LGHDT and CDR2 YNNKEL (reference sequence). CDR3 length: 17 residues. Trimming removed 1 base from V and 0 bases from J, with 13 bases in between.